These 13 T cell receptor beta chains originate from one sample sequenced in a study of T cells in Graves' hyperthyroidism and ophthalmopathy. From RNA transcripts, TCR beta CDR3 regions were amplified. An initial round of RT-PCR targeting the TCR CDR3 relied on the HTBI primer set. TCRdb reprocessed the multiplex PCR reads via MiXCR and lists one record per CDR3 protein. This repertoire shows around 300,000 distinct CDR3 sequences, 10% to 15% found once; its top ten account for almost 8%. The sequenced material came from blood. The source of these receptors is a young woman with Graves' hyperthyroidism that later progressed to Graves' ophthalmopathy.

This clonotype has at least ten counts. J is TRBJ1-4 and V is TRBV7-2, with a tentative D call TRBD1 (6 bases). The CDR3 covers 15 residues. The germline V and J ends were trimmed by 4 bases and 4 bases, with 13 bases remaining between them. CDR1 and CDR2 (germline): SGHTA, FQGNSA. The CDR3 nucleotides are TGTGCCAGCAGCTCCGGACAGACTTTTAATGAAAAACTGTTTTTT. Translation: CASSSGQTFNEKLFF.

This clonotype was found many times. The chain joins TRBV9 to TRBJ2-7; possible D gene TRBD2, 5 bases. Per the germline V gene, CDR1 is SGDLS and CDR2 is YYNGEE. Trimming took 2 bases from V and 2 from J, leaving 11 bases between them. This CDR3 has 14 amino acids. CDR3 in DNA: TGTGCCAGCAGCGTCGGAGAGGGCACCTACGAGCAGTACTTC. Translated: CASSVGEGTYEQYF. The full variable domain, its missing parts supplied by reference TRBV9 and TRBJ2-7, is DSGVTQTPKHLITATGQRVTLRCSPRSGDLSVYWYQQSLDQGLQFLIQYYNGEERAKGNILERFSAQQFPDLHSELNLSSLELGDSALYFCASSVGEGTYEQYFGPGTRLTVT.

This clonotype was picked up many times. The gene calls are TRBV6-2 or TRBV6-3 and TRBJ2-2; TRBD2 matches 10 bases. The V segment lost 8 bases and the J segment 3 bases; nucleotides outside the gene matches: 9. Germline CDR1 and CDR2: MNHEY and SVGEGT. The CDR3 extends over 16 amino acids. The CDR3 region has the DNA TGTGCCAGCCGTTCTAGCGGGAGTTCAGACACCGGGGAGCTGTTTTTT. Its translation: CASRSSGSSDTGELFF.

The chain uses TRBV20-1 and TRBJ2-3; D perhaps matches TRBD2 (6 bases). V lost 3 bases, J lost 1 base, and 11 bases lay in between. The CDR3 contains 14 residues. Germline assignment: CDR1 DFQATT and CDR2 SNEGSKA (reference sequence). The CDR3 region has the DNA TGCAGTGCTAGTCCGGGGGACGGCACAGATACGCAGTATTTT. This codes for CSASPGDGTDTQYF.

This clonotype was counted at least ten times. The rearrangement joins TRBV12-3 or TRBV12-4 to TRBJ1-5; maybe TRBD1 (5 bases). Trimming left V 7 bases short and J 7 bases short, with 14 bases between. The CDR3 spans 13 residues. The CDR3 DNA reads TGTGCCAGCACCCTGGACATTTTCCAGCCCCAGCATTTT. This encodes CASTLDIFQPQHF.

This clonotype was observed at least ten times. V is TRBV6-1 and J is TRBJ2-7; D gene ambiguous. V was trimmed by 10 bases and J by 7 bases, leaving 17 bases between them. CDR1 MNHNS and CDR2 SASEGT come from the germline V gene. The CDR3 sequence is 12 residues long. CDR3 amino acids: CATNGPKREQYF. The CDR3 nucleotides read TGTGCCACCAACGGGCCTAAGAGGGAGCAGTACTTC.

In this sample, this clonotype turned up once. This may stem from a read error, because a much larger clone lies one nucleotide away. This sequence joins TRBV6-2 or TRBV6-3 and TRBJ2-1, with 12 bases that match TRBD2. The CDR3 length is 15 residues. Germline V gene lookup returns CDR1 MNHEY and CDR2 SVGEGT. Trimming cost V 8 bases and J 11 bases; bases outside gene matches: 13. The CDR3 coding sequence is TGTGCCAGCGAAGGAACTAGCGGGAGGTTGGATCAGCAGTTCTTC. This gives the protein CASEGTSGRLDQQFF.

The V and J genes are TRBV28 and TRBJ1-2; 8 bases are shared with TRBD1. The CDR3 is 12 residues long. Germline assignment: CDR1 MDHEN and CDR2 SYDVKM. V lost 5 bases to trimming and J lost 12 bases; unmatched junction nucleotides: 8. The CDR3, as DNA: TGTGCCAGCAGTCTCCGGACAGGGTTTGACACCTTC. Protein product: CASSLRTGFDTF.

This clonotype came up many times. V and J are TRBV6-2 or TRBV6-3 and TRBJ2-7; D gene unclear. The CDR3 has 12 residues. The V gene's germline CDR1 is MNHEY and CDR2 SVGEGT. Trimming left V 7 bases short and J 2 bases short, with 9 bases between. CDR3 DNA sequence: TGTGCCAGCATGGAGTATCCCTACGAGCAGTACTTC. This codes for CASMEYPYEQYF.

The chain uses TRBV19 and TRBJ1-1; no definite D call. V shed 5 bases and J shed 3 bases, with 7 bases lying between them. Germline lookup yields CDR1 LNHDA and CDR2 SQIVND (reference sequence). The CDR3 sequence is 12 residues long. The chain's CDR3 is CASSSLDTEAFF. The DNA for the CDR3 is TGTGCCAGTAGTTCCCTTGACACTGAAGCTTTCTTT.

This clonotype was recorded at least ten times. This sequence joins TRBV3-1 and TRBJ1-4; no firm D call. Trimming cost V 1 base and J 7 bases, with 7 bases left between them. This CDR3 has 13 amino acids. Looked up from germline, CDR1 is LGHDT and CDR2 is YNNKEL (reference sequence). The CDR3 bases are TGTGCCAGCAGCCAAGCCGTGGGTGAAAAACTGTTTTTT. This encodes CASSQAVGEKLFF.

This clonotype has a count of ten or more. V gene TRBV7-8 combines with J gene TRBJ2-1; D is undetermined. Germline assignment: CDR1 SGHVS and CDR2 FQNEAQ. The CDR3 is 14 residues long. Trimming stripped 1 base from V and 10 bases from J, with 14 bases between. DNA of the CDR3: TGTGCCAGCAGCTTAGGCTTAGAGTTCCCCGAGCAGTTCTTC. It codes for CASSLGLEFPEQFF.

Comment on this clonotype: At one of its ends the junction is not consistent with the germline gene, which may arise from a read error. The chain employs TRBV4-3 and TRBJ2-2; D gene unclear. The germline gives CDR1 LGHNA, CDR2 YSLEER. This CDR3 is built from 13 residues. CDR3: CASSQDRSWELFF. CDR3 DNA sequence: TGCGCCAGCAGCCAAGATCGAAGCTGGGAACTGTTTTTT.